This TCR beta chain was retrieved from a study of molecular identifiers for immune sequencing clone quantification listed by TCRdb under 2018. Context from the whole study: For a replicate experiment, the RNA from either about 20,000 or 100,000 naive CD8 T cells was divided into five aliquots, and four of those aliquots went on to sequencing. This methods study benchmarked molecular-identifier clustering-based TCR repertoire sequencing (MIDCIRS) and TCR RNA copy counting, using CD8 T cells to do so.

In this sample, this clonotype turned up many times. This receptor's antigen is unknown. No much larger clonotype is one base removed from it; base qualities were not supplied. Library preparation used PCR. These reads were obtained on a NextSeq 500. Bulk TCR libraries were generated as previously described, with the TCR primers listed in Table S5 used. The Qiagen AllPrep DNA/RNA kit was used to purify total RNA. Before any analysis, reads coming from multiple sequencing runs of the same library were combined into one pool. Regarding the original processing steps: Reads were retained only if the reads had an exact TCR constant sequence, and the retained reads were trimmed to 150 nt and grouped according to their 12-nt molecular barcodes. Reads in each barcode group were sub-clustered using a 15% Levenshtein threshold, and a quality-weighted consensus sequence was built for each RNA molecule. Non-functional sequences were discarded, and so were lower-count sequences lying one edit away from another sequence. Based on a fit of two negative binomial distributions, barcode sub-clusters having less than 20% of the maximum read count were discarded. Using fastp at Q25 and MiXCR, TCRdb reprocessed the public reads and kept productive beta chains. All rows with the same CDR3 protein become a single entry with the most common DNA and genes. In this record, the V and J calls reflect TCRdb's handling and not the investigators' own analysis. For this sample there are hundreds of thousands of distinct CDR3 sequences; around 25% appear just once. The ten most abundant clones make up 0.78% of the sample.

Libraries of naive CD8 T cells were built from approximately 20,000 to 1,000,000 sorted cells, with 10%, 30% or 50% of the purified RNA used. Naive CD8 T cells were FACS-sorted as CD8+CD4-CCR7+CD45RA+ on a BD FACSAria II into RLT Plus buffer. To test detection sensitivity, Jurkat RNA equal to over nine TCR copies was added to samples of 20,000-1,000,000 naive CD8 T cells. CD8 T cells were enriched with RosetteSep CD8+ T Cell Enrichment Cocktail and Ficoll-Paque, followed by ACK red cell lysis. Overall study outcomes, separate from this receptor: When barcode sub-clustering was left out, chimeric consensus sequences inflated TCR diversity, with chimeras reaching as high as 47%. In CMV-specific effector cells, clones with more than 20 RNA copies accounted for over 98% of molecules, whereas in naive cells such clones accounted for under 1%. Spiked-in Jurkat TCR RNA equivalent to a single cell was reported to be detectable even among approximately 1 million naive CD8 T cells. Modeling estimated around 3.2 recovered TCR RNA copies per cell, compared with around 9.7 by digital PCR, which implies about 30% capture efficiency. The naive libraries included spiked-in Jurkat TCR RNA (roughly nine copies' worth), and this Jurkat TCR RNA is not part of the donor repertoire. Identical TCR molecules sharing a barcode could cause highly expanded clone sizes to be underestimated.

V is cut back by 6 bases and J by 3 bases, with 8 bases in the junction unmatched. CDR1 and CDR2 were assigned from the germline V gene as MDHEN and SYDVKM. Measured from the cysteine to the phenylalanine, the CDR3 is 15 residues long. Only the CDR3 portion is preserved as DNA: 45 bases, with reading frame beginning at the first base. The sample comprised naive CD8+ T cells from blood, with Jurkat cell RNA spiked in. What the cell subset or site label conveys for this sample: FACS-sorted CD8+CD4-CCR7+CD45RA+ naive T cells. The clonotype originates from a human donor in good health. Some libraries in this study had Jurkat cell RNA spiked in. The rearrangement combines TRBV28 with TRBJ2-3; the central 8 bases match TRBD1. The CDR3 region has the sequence CASSSRQGPTDTQYF. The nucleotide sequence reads TGTGCCAGCAGCTCGAGACAGGGGCCTACAGATACGCAGTATTTT.